The clone carrying this T cell receptor beta chain has a handful of counts. This entry is derived from a study of blood T cell repertoires in COVID-19. Here immunoSEQ multiplex PCR was the method, and the copy in TCRdb shows in-frame clones only, minus some. Here the sample spans tens of thousands of clones, about 87% being singletons. The sample taken for sequencing was peripheral blood. The source is a man aged 40-50 years with COVID-19, enrolled during active disease.

CDR3 sequence reads: CASKVGNSPLHF. The DNA for the CDR3 is TGTGCCAGCAAGGTCGGGAATTCACCCCTCCACTTT. The genes are TRBV6-5 and TRBJ1-6, with D unclear. Germline lookup yields CDR1 MNHEY and CDR2 SVGAGI. Deletions cut 7 bases from V and 7 bases from J, with 8 bases between. The CDR3 covers 12 residues.